The 25 T cell receptor beta chains below were found in one sample sequenced in a study of T cell clones after liver transplantation. Sequencing was performed with immunoSEQ multiplex PCR; in TCRdb, only in-frame clones are kept and a portion is missing. The profile shows 95,000 to 130,000 clones, approximately 90% of them singletons. This specimen was CD4+ T cells from blood, taken 12 months after liver transplant. The receptor set was obtained from a human patient who received a liver transplant. Among the T cells, some may be from the graft donor.

The rearrangement links TRBV5-4 to TRBJ2-5, with 9 bases lining up with TRBD1. This CDR3 has 13 amino acids. The ends lost 9 bases at V and 5 bases at J; junction bases unmatched: 8. Germline V gene lookup returns CDR1 SGHNT and CDR2 YYREEE (reference sequence). This CDR3 is CAIPGTGRETQYF. The CDR3 region has the DNA TGTGCCATCCCCGGGACAGGGCGCGAGACCCAGTACTTC.

The chain combines TRBV5-1 with TRBJ2-3; D unclear. The germline V gene has CDR1 SGHRS and CDR2 YFSETQ. The CDR3 has 14 residues. V was shortened by 3 bases and J by 2 bases, with 10 bases between the two germline ends. The CDR3 spells CASSWTGYTDTQYF. CDR3 sequence (DNA): TGCGCCAGCAGCTGGACCGGTTACACAGATACGCAGTATTTT.

The rearrangement joins TRBV10-3 to TRBJ1-2, with 10 bases matching TRBD1. The germline gives CDR1 ENHRY, CDR2 SYGVKD. The CDR3 loop spans 13 amino acids. J was trimmed by 7 bases and V by 7 bases; bases with no gene match: 6. DNA for the CDR3: TGTGCCATCACTGGGACAGGGGCCGCTGGCTACACCTTC. Encoded protein: CAITGTGAAGYTF.

J is TRBJ2-2 and V is TRBV9; maybe TRBD1 (6 bases). V lost 5 bases, J lost 0 bases, and 8 bases lay in between. This CDR3 has 14 residues. Germline-derived CDR1 and CDR2 are SGDLS and YYNGEE. CDR3 loop: CASSGQTNTGELFF. In nucleotides, the CDR3 is TGTGCCAGCAGTGGACAGACGAACACCGGGGAGCTGTTTTTT. Full variable domain (outside the CDR3, taken from reference TRBV9 and TRBJ2-2): DSGVTQTPKHLITATGQRVTLRCSPRSGDLSVYWYQQSLDQGLQFLIQYYNGEERAKGNILERFSAQQFPDLHSELNLSSLELGDSALYFCASSGQTNTGELFFGEGSRLTVL.

The rearrangement links TRBV7-8 to TRBJ2-2; D unclear. CDR3 length: 16 amino acids. V was clipped by 5 bases and J by 2 bases, with 15 bases between them. The V gene's germline CDR1 is SGHVS and CDR2 FQNEAQ. CDR3 nucleotides: TGTGCCAGCAGCCCCCAAGGGTTTAAAAACACCGGGGAGCTGTTTTTT. Translating gives CASSPQGFKNTGELFF.

The J gene is TRBJ2-7, the V gene TRBV7-2; perhaps TRBD1 as D (5 bases). CDR3 size: 12 residues. V was clipped by 5 bases and J by 5 bases, with 10 bases between them. The germline gives CDR1 SGHTA, CDR2 FQGNSA. The CDR3 DNA reads TGTGCCAGCAGCGTCCGACAGAACGAGCAGTACTTC. It translates to CASSVRQNEQYF.

The chain links TRBV10-3 to TRBJ2-2; D is perhaps TRBD2 (5 bases). The V end lost 6 bases, the J end lost 9 bases, and 14 bases lay between the germline ends. Germline CDR1 is ENHRY and CDR2 is SYGVKD. This CDR3 spans 13 amino acids. The DNA of the CDR3 is TGTGCCATCAGGGACTCGTCGGAGAGGGAGCTGTTTTTT. Translation gives CAIRDSSERELFF.

The rearrangement joins TRBV9 to TRBJ2-3; 7 nucleotides match TRBD2. CDR1 and CDR2 (germline): SGDLS, YYNGEE. V dropped 0 bases and J dropped 0; count of bases not matched to a gene: 4. CDR3 length: 16 amino acids. CDR3 loop: CASSVAAGDSTDTQYF. The CDR3, as DNA: TGTGCCAGCAGCGTAGCTGCGGGAGATAGCACAGATACGCAGTATTTT. Based on the CDR3 plus reference TRBV9 and TRBJ2-3, the full variable domain is DSGVTQTPKHLITATGQRVTLRCSPRSGDLSVYWYQQSLDQGLQFLIQYYNGEERAKGNILERFSAQQFPDLHSELNLSSLELGDSALYFCASSVAAGDSTDTQYFGPGTRLTVL.

This chain joins TRBV5-4 and TRBJ2-5; D may correspond to TRBD1 or TRBD2 (7 bases each). The CDR3 spans 18 residues. Trimming stripped 4 bases from V and 3 bases from J, with 25 bases between. CDR1 and CDR2 from the germline V gene are SGHNT and YYREEE (reference sequence). As DNA, the CDR3 is TGTGCCAGCAGCCCCCAGGTTCGGGAGACAGGGAGGGAAGAGACCCAGTACTTC. As protein: CASSPQVRETGREETQYF.

CDR3 in amino acids: CASSRADSEQYF. The CDR3 DNA is TGTGCCAGTAGTAGGGCGGACAGCGAGCAGTACTTC. The rearrangement links TRBV19 to TRBJ2-7, with D possibly being TRBD1 (6 bases). The germline gives CDR1 LNHDA, CDR2 SQIVND (reference sequence). This CDR3 has 12 residues. V was trimmed by 4 bases and J by 6 bases, leaving 10 bases between them. Filled out from reference TRBV19 and TRBJ2-7, the complete variable domain reads DGGITQSPKYLFRKEGQNVTLSCEQNLNHDAMYWYRQDPGQGLRLIYYSQIVNDFQKGDIAEGYSVSREKKESFPLTVTSAQKNPTAFYLCASSRADSEQYFGPGTRLTVT.

The V and J genes are TRBV5-1 and TRBJ1-1, with 7 positions matching TRBD1. This CDR3 spans 14 amino acids. The V gene's germline CDR1 is SGHRS and CDR2 YFSETQ. V dropped 4 bases and J dropped 0; count of bases not matched to a gene: 3. The CDR3 here is CASSGTAVNTEAFF. CDR3 nucleotide sequence: TGCGCCAGCAGCGGGACAGCCGTGAACACTGAAGCTTTCTTT.

The chain uses TRBV7-2 and TRBJ2-7; D remains unclear. The CDR3 has 14 amino acids. From germline, CDR1 is SGHTA and CDR2 FQGNSA. Trimming took off 1 base at V and 3 bases at J, with 10 bases between the two ends. CDR3 DNA: TGTGCCAGCAGCTTAGTTACAGAGTACTACGAGCAGTACTTC. Translation gives CASSLVTEYYEQYF.

The V and J genes are TRBV7-2 and TRBJ1-4; weak D call: TRBD1 (6 bases). The V and J ends lost 2 bases and 2 bases respectively, with 12 bases between them. Germline V CDR1 and CDR2: SGHTA, FQGNSA. The CDR3 runs 16 residues. In DNA, the CDR3 is TGTGCCAGCAGCTTAAGGGGGGCTACGACTAATGAAAAACTGTTTTTT. It yields the protein CASSLRGATTNEKLFF.

This clone has a handful of counts. The genes are TRBV27 and TRBJ2-2; D might be TRBD1 (6 bases). The CDR3 spans 12 residues. The germline CDR1 and CDR2 sequences are MNHEY and SMNVEV (reference sequence). The germline V and J ends were trimmed by 5 bases and 5 bases, with 6 bases remaining between them. The CDR3 DNA follows: TGTGCCAGCAGTAGGGGGACCGGGGAGCTGTTTTTT. Translation: CASSRGTGELFF.

With respect to this clone: The identical CDR3 is also encoded by other nucleotide sequences in the sample. V and J are TRBV19 and TRBJ1-5; 9 bases match TRBD1. The CDR3 length is 14 residues. Germline V gene data show CDR1 as LNHDA and CDR2 as SQIVND (reference sequence). V shed 5 bases, J shed 7 bases, and the junction held 6 bases outside the gene matches. The CDR3 DNA reads TGTGCCAGTAGTCAGGGACAGGGAGGCCAGCCCCAGCATTTT. It codes for CASSQGQGGQPQHF.

The V call is TRBV5-4, the J call TRBJ2-4; D ambiguous. Between the trimmed V and J ends, which lost 1 base and 0 bases, there was a span of 14 bases. The CDR3 extends over 17 amino acids. CDR1 is SGHNT and CDR2 is YYREEE in the germline V gene (reference sequence). The chain's CDR3 is CASSLYGQSLAKNIQYF. CDR3 bases: TGTGCCAGCAGCTTGTATGGGCAGTCATTAGCCAAAAACATTCAGTACTTC.

The sample holds one count of this clone. This sequence joins TRBV15 and TRBJ2-1, with TRBD2 identical over 11 bases. The germline gives CDR1 LNHNV, CDR2 YYDKDF (reference sequence). The CDR3 extends over 14 amino acids. V shed 9 bases and J 1 base; nucleotides not matched to a gene: 2. CDR3 in amino acids: CATSGRESYNEQFF. In DNA form, the CDR3 reads TGTGCCACTAGCGGGAGGGAATCCTACAATGAGCAGTTCTTC.

The rearrangement joins TRBV20-1 to TRBJ2-3, with unresolved D. V was pared by 6 bases and J by 2 bases, with 6 bases between. Germline V gene lookup returns CDR1 DFQATT and CDR2 SNEGSKA (reference sequence). This CDR3 region has 11 residues. CDR3 bases: TGCAGTGCCCGATTCACAGATACGCAGTATTTT. Protein product: CSARFTDTQYF.

V and J are TRBV2 and TRBJ1-1; the match to TRBD1 covers 8 bases. The germline V gene encodes CDR1 SNHLY and CDR2 FYNNEI. This CDR3 has 15 amino acids. V was clipped by 7 bases and J by 0 bases; unmatched bases: 7. CDR3 sequence: CASTKQGGLNTEAFF. The CDR3 DNA follows: TGTGCCAGCACCAAACAGGGGGGCCTGAACACTGAAGCTTTCTTT.

The chain joins TRBV2 to TRBJ1-4; D possibly corresponds to TRBD1 (5 bases). The germline V gene has CDR1 SNHLY and CDR2 FYNNEI. The germline V and J ends were trimmed by 3 bases and 7 bases, with 12 bases remaining between them. This CDR3 has 14 residues. The CDR3 DNA follows: TGTGCCAGCAGTGACGGGGGATTAGGTGAAAAACTGTTTTTT. Translating it yields CASSDGGLGEKLFF.

CDR3 nucleotide sequence: TGTGCCAGTAGTAAATCCGCGGGACAGGGGTTCAAGGGCTACACCTTC. It is translated as CASSKSAGQGFKGYTF. The J gene is TRBJ1-2, the V gene TRBV19, with 10 bases fitting TRBD1. V trimming: 4 bases; J trimming: 8 bases; junction bases outside the gene matches: 13. This CDR3 spans 16 amino acids. Looked up from germline, CDR1 is LNHDA and CDR2 is SQIVND (reference sequence).

The rearrangement uses TRBV4-3 and TRBJ2-3; TRBD2 aligns across 9 bases. The length of the CDR3 is 18 residues. V was pared by 0 bases and J by 0 bases, with 7 bases of the junction left unmatched. Germline V gene lookup returns CDR1 LGHNA and CDR2 YSLEER. The CDR3 nucleotides read TGCGCCAGCAGCCAAGATCCGACTAGCGGAACTAGCACAGATACGCAGTATTTT. As protein: CASSQDPTSGTSTDTQYF.

The J gene is TRBJ1-5, the V gene TRBV10-3; TRBD1 aligns across 10 bases. This CDR3 region has 14 residues. V lost 4 bases, J lost 5 bases, and 2 bases stayed unmatched. The germline CDR1 and CDR2 sequences are ENHRY and SYGVKD. The CDR3 sequence is CAISGTGGDQPQHF. CDR3 DNA sequence: TGTGCCATCAGTGGGACAGGGGGAGATCAGCCCCAGCATTTT.

This clone was detected once. The chain carries TRBV7-2 and TRBJ2-7, with D unresolved. Trimming removed 2 bases at V and 4 bases at J, with 6 bases between. The length of the CDR3 is 12 residues. Germline V gives CDR1 SGHTA, CDR2 FQGNSA. The DNA for the CDR3 is TGTGCCAGCAGCTTACAAACATACGAGCAGTACTTC. Its translation is CASSLQTYEQYF. Full variable domain (missing parts from reference TRBV7-2 and TRBJ2-7): GAGVSQSPSNKVTEKGKDVELRCDPISGHTALYWYRQSLGQGLEFLIYFQGNSAPDKSGLPSDRFSAERTGGSVSTLTIQRTQQEDSAVYLCASSLQTYEQYFGPGTRLTVT.

The chain links TRBV6-5 to TRBJ2-3; 9 bases are a match to TRBD2. The ends lost 4 bases at V and 2 bases at J; junction bases unmatched: 7. From germline, CDR1 is MNHEY and CDR2 SVGAGI. This CDR3 spans 16 amino acids. CDR3: CASSLGGRAPTDTQYF. In DNA, the CDR3 is TGTGCCAGCAGTTTGGGCGGGAGGGCGCCCACAGATACGCAGTATTTT.